This TCR beta chain was observed in a study of blood T cell repertoires in COVID-19. V lost 6 bases and J 5 bases, leaving 16 bases between the germline ends. The V gene's germline CDR1 is MDHEN and CDR2 SYDVKM. The CDR3 runs 14 residues. Measured with immunoSEQ multiplex PCR; TCRdb has only the in-frame clones, and not every one. Among a few hundred thousand clones listed, roughly 90% were seen once. J is TRBJ1-2 and V is TRBV28; D not resolved. Source material: peripheral blood. The TCR was taken from a woman in her sixties or seventies with COVID-19, enrolled during active disease. This chain's CDR3 is CASSLRPLGYGYTF. The CDR3 DNA is TGTGCCAGCAGCCTTCGGCCCCTAGGTTATGGCTACACCTTC.